This is a list of T cell receptor beta chains from one sample in a study of radiation and T cells in renal cell carcinoma. Some clones are missing from TCRdb's copy, which holds only in-frame ones; the method was immunoSEQ multiplex PCR. The sample carries 120,000 or so clones, around 85% recorded once. The sample here was blood, taken from a patient whose treatment included radiotherapy and nephrectomy. The receptors here all came from a man aged 50 to 59 with renal cell carcinoma. CDR3s include the opening cysteine and the closing phenylalanine or tryptophan. The D gene is left open where the match is weak. Rows may omit the clone size; those that give it use once, few, many or a size class.

CDR3nt,CDR3aa,v_gene,d_gene,abundance,len,j_gene
TGCGCCAGCACTCGGTTCCAAGAGACCCAGTACTTC,CASTRFQETQYF,TRBV10-1,NA,NA,12,TRBJ2-5
TGTGCCAGCAGCCCCAGGGGAAGCCAAGAGACCCAGTACTTC,CASSPRGSQETQYF,TRBV7-9,NA,NA,14,TRBJ2-5
TGTGCCAGCAGTTACAGTGGAGGGTCCAATGAAAAACTGTTTTTT,CASSYSGGSNEKLFF,TRBV6-6,NA,NA,15,TRBJ1-4
TGTGCCAGCAGCCCGGGAAGTGTCATTCAGTACTTC,CASSPGSVIQYF,TRBV7-2,NA,once,12,TRBJ2-4
TGTGCCAGCAGAGAACTAGACAAACGCGATGAGCAGTTCTTC,CASRELDKRDEQFF,TRBV2,NA,NA,14,TRBJ2-1
TGTGCCAGCAGCGCGACAGGGGACGGGGATCAGCCCCAGCATTTT,CASSATGDGDQPQHF,TRBV9,TRBD1,few,15,TRBJ1-5
TGTGCCAGTAGAGCCGGACAGACAGCACACCAGCCCCAGCATTTT,CASRAGQTAHQPQHF,TRBV19,NA,NA,15,TRBJ1-5
TGTGCCAGCAGTCCTGACAGGGGTGGGGAGCTGTTTTTT,CASSPDRGGELFF,TRBV27,TRBD1,NA,13,TRBJ2-2
TGTGCCAGCATCTGGCTTCCCTCAACGCATGGGAACACTGAAGCTTTCTTT,CASIWLPSTHGNTEAFF,TRBV7-8,NA,NA,17,TRBJ1-1
TGTGCCAGCAGCTCCAGACTAGCGGGAGCCTATGAGCAGTTCTTC,CASSSRLAGAYEQFF,TRBV7-8,TRBD2,few,15,TRBJ2-1
TGTGCCAGCAGTTACCAGCACGGTAGTTCCTACGAGCAGTACTTC,CASSYQHGSSYEQYF,TRBV6-5,NA,NA,15,TRBJ2-7